A single sample is the source of the 19 T cell receptor beta chains below, sequenced in a study of STAT3 mutations in large granular lymphocyte leukemia. Study-wide findings and caveats: At least one immunodominant TCR beta clonotype appeared in every T-cell large granular lymphocyte leukemia patient.

The antigens for these receptors are not known. Measured with immunoSEQ multiplex PCR; TCRdb has only the in-frame clones, and not every one. The sample shows about 2,900 clones, 85% to 90% of them seen only once. The sequenced sample consisted of peripheral blood mononuclear cells. The receptors originated from a middle-aged man with T-cell large granular lymphocyte leukemia. Some clones in this sample may be carry-over from other donors' samples.

The rearrangement joins TRBV5-5 to TRBJ1-1, with a weak D call TRBD1 (6 bases). CDR3 length equals 15 residues. Trimming removed 1 base from V and 4 bases from J, with 14 bases in between. CDR1 SGHKS and CDR2 YYEKEE come from the germline V gene (reference sequence). The CDR3 DNA reads TGTGCCAGCAGCTTGCCAGGATACAGGGCCACTGAAGCTTTCTTT. This codes for CASSLPGYRATEAFF.

This clone was counted between two and nine times. The CDR3 bases are TGTGCCAGCAGTGATTCAAAGGGGAGCACAGATACGCAGTATTTT. It encodes CASSDSKGSTDTQYF. V and J are TRBV25-1 and TRBJ2-3, with TRBD1 as a possible D gene (5 bases). Germline CDR1 is MGHDK and CDR2 is SYGVNS. The CDR3 contains 15 residues. V was cut by 3 bases and J by 0 bases, with 10 bases left in between.

The V and J genes are TRBV29-1 and TRBJ1-2, with 11 bases lining up with TRBD1. The CDR3 runs to 12 residues. Germline assignment: CDR1 SQVTM and CDR2 ANQGSEA. The V gene end was trimmed by 7 bases and the J gene end by 7 bases; junction bases not matched to a gene: 5. The CDR3 DNA reads TGCAGCGCCGGGGACAGGGGGGGTGGCTACACCTTC. Protein product: CSAGDRGGGYTF.

V is TRBV11-2 and J is TRBJ1-2; no clear D gene. The germline V gene encodes CDR1 SGHAT and CDR2 FQNNGV. The V and J ends lost 5 bases and 2 bases respectively, with 9 bases between them. CDR3 size: 13 residues. Here the CDR3 DNA reads TGTGCCAGCAGCCTAACAGAGAACTATGGCTACACCTTC. It specifies CASSLTENYGYTF.

V and J are TRBV6-5 and TRBJ1-5; D not resolved. Germline V lookup: CDR1 MNHEY, CDR2 SVGAGI. This CDR3 is built from 13 residues. The V gene lost 6 bases and the J gene lost 4 bases, with 10 bases spanning the gap. The CDR3 sequence is CASSRDGNQPQHF. As DNA, the CDR3 is TGTGCCAGCAGCCGAGACGGAAATCAGCCCCAGCATTTT.

The V gene is TRBV29-1, the J gene TRBJ2-3; D unclear. Germline CDR1 is SQVTM and CDR2 is ANQGSEA. The length of the CDR3 is 15 residues. Trimming took 0 bases from V and 1 from J, leaving 11 bases between them. In DNA, the CDR3 is TGCAGCGTTGAAGACCAGGAAAAGGGCACAGATACGCAGTATTTT. Its protein is CSVEDQEKGTDTQYF.

This clone occurred a few times. This sequence joins TRBV7-8 and TRBJ1-5; 11 positions agree with TRBD1. CDR1 and CDR2 from the germline V gene are SGHVS and FQNEAQ. This CDR3 spans 18 amino acids. The trim removed 5 bases at V and 1 base at J, leaving 10 bases unmatched. The CDR3 protein is CASSGGTGGQVSNQPQHF. The CDR3 bases are TGTGCCAGCAGCGGTGGGACAGGGGGGCAGGTGAGCAATCAGCCCCAGCATTTT.

This clone was detected only a few times. The rearrangement links TRBV29-1 to TRBJ1-2; TRBD1 matches 9 bases. The germline gives CDR1 SQVTM, CDR2 ANQGSEA. Germline trimming cut 6 bases from V and 3 bases from J; bases unmatched to any gene: 5. The CDR3 runs to 13 residues. The CDR3 loop is CSVGDREDYGYTF. CDR3 DNA sequence: TGCAGCGTAGGGGACAGGGAGGACTATGGCTACACCTTC.

The rearrangement links TRBV7-9 to TRBJ1-5; D is unresolved. Trimming left V 1 base short and J 5 bases short, with 3 bases between. This CDR3 is 12 amino acids long. CDR1 and CDR2 (germline): SEHNR, FQNEAQ (reference sequence). CDR3 coding DNA: TGTGCCAGCAGCTTAGGGGATCAGCCCCAGCATTTT. Amino acid sequence: CASSLGDQPQHF.

The V and J genes are TRBV7-9 and TRBJ2-7; D is perhaps TRBD1 (5 bases). Deletions cut 5 bases from V and 2 bases from J, with 13 bases between. The CDR3 length is 14 residues. Germline V CDR1 and CDR2: SEHNR, FQNEAQ (reference sequence). The chain's CDR3 is CASSEDKNPYEQYF. Written as DNA, the CDR3 is TGTGCCAGCAGCGAGGACAAAAATCCCTACGAGCAGTACTTC.

This rearrangement joins TRBV4-1 to TRBJ2-7; tentative D call: TRBD1 (6 bases). V dropped 0 bases and J dropped 0 bases, with 15 bases sitting between them. Per the germline V gene, CDR1 is MGHRA and CDR2 is YSYEKL. The CDR3 spans 17 residues. The CDR3 loop is CASSQDSRTVFSYEQYF. In DNA form, the CDR3 reads TGCGCCAGCAGCCAAGATTCAAGGACAGTCTTCTCCTACGAGCAGTACTTC.

The V gene is TRBV6-5, the J gene TRBJ2-7; weak D call: TRBD2 (6 bases). CDR3 size: 13 residues. CDR1 is MNHEY, CDR2 SVGAGI, per germline. The V gene lost 1 base and the J gene lost 7 bases, with 11 bases spanning the gap. CDR3 sequence: CASSYYGGVEQYF. The CDR3 DNA is TGTGCCAGCAGTTACTACGGAGGGGTTGAGCAGTACTTC.

The rearrangement joins TRBV19 to TRBJ1-1; 7 bases match TRBD1. J gave up 0 bases and V 4 bases, and 11 bases lay outside the gene matches. This CDR3 is 17 amino acids long. The germline V gene encodes CDR1 LNHDA and CDR2 SQIVND (reference sequence). CDR3 loop: CASSTRQGGEMNTEAFF. CDR3 coding DNA: TGTGCCAGTAGTACCCGACAGGGCGGCGAAATGAACACTGAAGCTTTCTTT.

The chain recombines TRBV5-1 with TRBJ2-7; D remains ambiguous. Germline V lookup: CDR1 SGHRS, CDR2 YFSETQ. The CDR3 is 13 amino acids. Trimming shortened V by 0 bases and J by 6 bases, and 10 bases separated the two germline ends. The CDR3, as DNA: TGCGCCAGCAGCTTGGAAGGTCCCCTCGAGCAGTACTTC. This codes for CASSLEGPLEQYF.

V and J are TRBV11-3 and TRBJ2-1; 15 nucleotides line up with TRBD2. Losses at the gene ends were 1 base for V and 6 bases for J; bases not matched to a gene: 1. Germline V gene lookup returns CDR1 SGHNT and CDR2 YENEEA. The CDR3 consists of 16 residues. CDR3 sequence reads: CASSLGTSGGANEQFF. The CDR3 coding sequence is TGTGCCAGCAGCTTAGGGACTAGCGGGGGGGCCAATGAGCAGTTCTTC. The variable domain in full, completed from reference TRBV11-3 and TRBJ2-1, reads EAGVVQSPRYKIIEKKQPVAFWCNPISGHNTLYWYLQNLGQGPELLIRYENEEAVDDSQLPKDRFSAERLKGVDSTLKIQPAELGDSAVYLCASSLGTSGGANEQFFGPGTRLTVL.

The J gene is TRBJ2-7, the V gene TRBV4-1; D is perhaps TRBD2 (5 bases). In germline, CDR1 is MGHRA, CDR2 YSYEKL. Trimming shortened V by 1 base and J by 7 bases, and 11 bases separated the two germline ends. The CDR3 has 13 residues. In DNA, the CDR3 is TGCGCCAGCAGCCAAGGAAGCCCGGGAGAGCAGTACTTC. It specifies CASSQGSPGEQYF.

This clone was found once. V is TRBV18 and J is TRBJ1-3; no clear D. V lost 3 bases and J lost 0, with 18 bases in between. Looked up from germline, CDR1 is KGHSH and CDR2 is LQKENI. This CDR3 is 18 amino acids long. CDR3 sequence: CASSPSAGRRLSGNTIYF. Here the CDR3 DNA reads TGTGCCAGCTCACCTTCAGCCGGACGCAGGCTCTCTGGAAACACCATATATTTT. The variable domain in full, completed from reference TRBV18 and TRBJ1-3, reads NAGVMQNPRHLVRRRGQEARLRCSPMKGHSHVYWYRQLPEEGLKFMVYLQKENIIDESGMPKERFSAEFPKEGPSILRIQQVVRGDSAAYFCASSPSAGRRLSGNTIYFGEGSWLTVV.

This clone was seen just once. The chain joins TRBV18 to TRBJ2-1; 12 bases agree with TRBD2. The V segment lost 0 bases and the J segment 5 bases; nucleotides outside the gene matches: 5. Germline lookup yields CDR1 KGHSH and CDR2 LQKENI. CDR3 size: 17 residues. The CDR3 loop is CASSPPSSGGADNEQFF. The CDR3 coding sequence is TGTGCCAGCTCACCACCGTCTAGCGGGGGGGCCGACAATGAGCAGTTCTTC.

The chain has TRBV30 and TRBJ1-2; 8 nucleotides align to TRBD1. V shed 4 bases, J shed 2 bases, and the junction held 6 bases outside the gene matches. The germline V gene encodes CDR1 GTSNPN and CDR2 SVGIG (reference sequence). The CDR3 consists of 14 residues. The CDR3 is CAWNQGALNYGYTF. The DNA for the CDR3 is TGTGCCTGGAATCAGGGGGCCTTAAACTATGGCTACACCTTC.